This TCR beta chain was recorded in a study of CD8 T cells in Susac syndrome. RNA totalling roughly 0.45 to 1 ug underwent reverse transcription with random hexamers. An immunoSEQ multiplex PCR generated amplified TCR beta CDR3 products spanning 54 Vbeta and 13 Jbeta. TCRdb reanalysed the immunoSEQ multiplex PCR reads using MiXCR and keeps one entry per CDR3 protein. Of fewer than 350,000 distinct CDR3 sequences in the sample, approximately 91% were seen once. Sequencing of TCR beta was carried out in blood CD8+ and CD4+ T cells. The source material was CD8+ T cells from PBMCs. The sequence was obtained from a human donor with multiple sclerosis.

The CDR3 is CAWSPGQTGELFF. DNA for the CDR3: TGTGCCTGGAGCCCCGGACAGACCGGGGAGCTGTTTTTT. The rearrangement joins TRBV30 to TRBJ2-2, with a tentative D call TRBD1 (6 bases). Germline V gives CDR1 GTSNPN, CDR2 SVGIG (reference sequence). V was shortened by 3 bases and J by 5 bases, with 10 bases between the two germline ends. CDR3 size: 13 residues.